This T cell receptor (beta chain) was sequenced for a study of cytomegalovirus exposure and HLA in healthy donors. Findings and limits, study-wide: According to the study, some 160 TCR beta chains were cytomegalovirus-associated.

V was cut by 0 bases and J by 5 bases, with 6 bases left in between. CDR1 and CDR2 from the germline V gene are MNHEY and SVGAGI. The CDR3 is 13 residues long. It was with 60 Vbeta and 13 Jbeta primers that the PCR ran. TCRdb's copy holds only in-frame clones and misses some; the assay was immunoSEQ multiplex PCR. The table counts 100,000 to 150,000 clones; approximately 1.8% lies in the top ten. As concerns this clone: Its antigen is unidentified.

The chain joins TRBV6-5 to TRBJ2-3, with no clear D. This clonotype was sampled from a man aged 18 to 30 in good health and CMV-seronegative. Sequenced input: PBMCs. The CDR3 protein is CASSYSTGDTQYF. In DNA, the CDR3 is TGTGCCAGCAGTTACTCGACGGGAGATACGCAGTATTTT.